This T cell receptor (beta chain) was retrieved from a study of cytomegalovirus exposure and HLA in healthy donors. Findings and caveats of the study: Reports indicate that TCR beta sequences accurately predicted the HLA-A and HLA-B alleles of most subjects. Under in vitro conditions, three CMV-associated chains were confirmed as specific for CMV antigens.

V was shortened by 5 bases and J by 7 bases, with 15 bases between the two germline ends. The CDR3 has 13 amino acids. Germline assignment: CDR1 SEHNR and CDR2 FQNEAQ (reference sequence). PCR was performed using 60 Vbeta and 13 Jbeta primers. Data came from immunoSEQ multiplex PCR; TCRdb stores just in-frame clones and leaves some out. The table records 100,000 to 150,000 clones, under 80% of them present only once. About this clone: The target antigen is unknown.

The chain joins TRBV7-9 to TRBJ2-7, with TRBD1 as a possible D gene (5 bases). The sequenced sample consisted of PBMCs. This receptor was identified in a man aged 40-50 years in good health and CMV-seropositive. The CDR3 sequence is CASSLRGLEEQYF. The CDR3 coding sequence is TGTGCCAGCAGCCTTAGGGGTTTGGAAGAGCAGTACTTC.